Listed below are T cell receptor beta chains from one sample, sequenced in a study of T cell responses to AZD1222 COVID-19 vaccine. Here immunoSEQ multiplex PCR was the method, and the copy in TCRdb shows in-frame clones only, minus some. The data show about 81,000 clones, around 93% seen once. The sequences come from peripheral blood, collected 28 days after the second AZD1222 dose. These receptors all come from an adult who received the AZD1222 COVID-19 vaccine. CDR3s include the opening cysteine and the closing phenylalanine or tryptophan. Each record gives: J gene, clone size, D gene, V gene, CDR3 DNA, CDR3 protein. The D gene is left open where the match is weak. Size values are once, few and many counts, or a class for expanded clones, and some rows have none.

TRBJ2-3,-,TRBD2,TRBV29-1,TGCAGCGTTGAGGCGGGAGGGGATACGCAGTATTTT,CSVEAGGDTQYF
TRBJ1-5,few,-,TRBV21-1,TGTGAGGACAGGAACAATCAGCCCCAGCATTTT,CEDRNNQPQHF
TRBJ1-2,-,-,TRBV6-6,TGTGCCAGCAGTCAGCGCGGGGTCCAGAGAATTAACTATGGCTACACCTTC,CASSQRGVQRINYGYTF
TRBJ2-2,-,-,TRBV7-9,TGTGCCAGCAGCTTAGCGGGAAGCACCGGGGAGCTGTTTTTT,CASSLAGSTGELFF
TRBJ2-7,-,-,TRBV11-1,TGTGCCAGCAGCTCACCCGCCCTCTCCTCCTACGAGCAGTACTTC,CASSSPALSSYEQYF
TRBJ2-7,-,TRBD2,TRBV27,TGTGCCAGCAGTTGGAGCGGGAGGGCCTACGAGCAGTACTTC,CASSWSGRAYEQYF
TRBJ1-5,-,TRBD1,TRBV29-1,TGCAGCGTTGGACAGGGATTTCAGCCCCAGCATTTT,CSVGQGFQPQHF
TRBJ2-2,-,TRBD2,TRBV28,TGTGCCAGCCAATTACTAGCGGGAGGAACCACCGGGGAGCTGTTTTTT,CASQLLAGGTTGELFF
TRBJ1-3,-,-,TRBV7-8,TGTGCCAGCAGCTTAGAGGGGGGCCACTCTGGAAACACCATATATTTT,CASSLEGGHSGNTIYF
TRBJ2-7,-,-,TRBV27,TGTGCCAGCAGCAACGGGCTTGAAGACGAGCAGTACTTC,CASSNGLEDEQYF
TRBJ2-7,-,TRBD1,TRBV14,TGTGCCAGCAGCAAACTGGGACAGGGCTACGAGCAGTACTTC,CASSKLGQGYEQYF
TRBJ2-7,-,TRBD1,TRBV18,TGTGCCAGCTCACCTGGGGACAGGGACGAGCAGTACTTC,CASSPGDRDEQYF
TRBJ2-5,once,-,TRBV7-9,TGTGCCAGCAGCTCCAGCACGTACCAAGAGACCCAGTACTTC,CASSSSTYQETQYF
TRBJ2-7,-,-,TRBV3-1/TRBV3-2,TGTGCCAGCGGCCAAGAGATTCGTTTGCAGTACTTC,CASGQEIRLQYF
TRBJ2-7,-,TRBD2,TRBV6-1,TGTGCCAGCAGTGGGGAGGGCCCGCTAGCGGGATCCTACGAGCAGTACTTC,CASSGEGPLAGSYEQYF
TRBJ2-7,-,-,TRBV28,TGTGCCAGCAGTCCCGCGTCGAGCTCCTACGAGCAGTACTTC,CASSPASSSYEQYF
TRBJ1-5,-,TRBD1,TRBV3-1/TRBV3-2,TGTGCCAGCAGCCGAGGACAGGAACGACAGCCCCAGCATTTT,CASSRGQERQPQHF
TRBJ2-7,-,-,TRBV6-5,TGTGCCAGCAGCGACAAGTTCGCCTACGAGCAGTACTTC,CASSDKFAYEQYF
TRBJ1-1,-,TRBD1,TRBV7-2,TGTGCCAGCAGCATCCGACAGGGATGGGACACTGAAGCTTTCTTT,CASSIRQGWDTEAFF
TRBJ1-6,-,TRBD1,TRBV30,TGTGCCTGGAGTTACCGGGACAGAGGGACACCCCTCCACTTT,CAWSYRDRGTPLHF
TRBJ2-3,-,TRBD1,TRBV29-1,TGCAGCGTCCGGACAGGCCGCACAGATACGCAGTATTTT,CSVRTGRTDTQYF
TRBJ2-3,-,TRBD2,TRBV24-1,TGTGCCACCAGTGATTTATCGGCTAGCGGAGATACGCAGTATTTT,CATSDLSASGDTQYF
TRBJ1-5,-,-,TRBV28,TGTGCCAGCAGTTTCATCCCGGGCTTTGGGGGAGCGGAACAGCCCCAGCATTTT,CASSFIPGFGGAEQPQHF
TRBJ1-5,-,-,TRBV4-1,TGCGCCAGCAGCCAAGAGGAACAGTATAGCAATCAGCCCCAGCATTTT,CASSQEEQYSNQPQHF
TRBJ2-7,-,-,TRBV19,TGTGCCAGTAGTCTCGACAGTGGACGGTTCTACGAGCAGTACTTC,CASSLDSGRFYEQYF
TRBJ1-1,once,TRBD1,TRBV9,TGTGCCAGCAGCAAACGGACAGGTCCTGCCCCTACTGAAGCTTTCTTT,CASSKRTGPAPTEAFF
TRBJ2-7,once,-,TRBV28,TGTGCCAGCAGTTCAGAGCGGTCTGGGGACTTC,CASSSERSGDF
TRBJ2-6,-,-,TRBV5-4,TGTGCCAGCACCCGGGACACAAATTCTGGGGCCAACGTCCTGACTTTC,CASTRDTNSGANVLTF
TRBJ1-2,-,-,TRBV18,TGTGCCAGCTCACCACCCGGCCTCTATGGCTACACCTTC,CASSPPGLYGYTF
TRBJ2-7,once,TRBD1,TRBV28,TGTGCCAGCAGTTCGTCCGGGACAGGGGGTTACGAGCAGTACTTC,CASSSSGTGGYEQYF
TRBJ1-2,-,-,TRBV4-1,TGCGCCAGCAGCCAAGTTCGGCTAACTAACTATGGCTACACCTTC,CASSQVRLTNYGYTF
TRBJ1-2,-,-,TRBV9,TGTGCCAGCAGCGTAGCTAGGGGCCCGGGCTATGGCTACACCTTC,CASSVARGPGYGYTF
TRBJ1-3,-,-,TRBV9,TGTGCCAGCAGCGTTGGCACCTCTGGAAACACCATATATTTT,CASSVGTSGNTIYF
TRBJ1-2,-,TRBD1,TRBV29-1,TGCAGCGTCCCCGGACAGGGTTGGAACGGCTACACCTTC,CSVPGQGWNGYTF
TRBJ2-2,many,TRBD1,TRBV27,TGTGCCACCAAGGGGACAGCCAACACCGGGGAGCTGTTTTTT,CATKGTANTGELFF
TRBJ1-2,-,-,TRBV9,TGTGCCAGCAGCGTAGGGGGGGACTATGGCTACACCTTC,CASSVGGDYGYTF
TRBJ1-1,-,-,TRBV6-5,TGTGCCAGCAGGGGGGGCGTCATGAACACTGAAGCTTTCTTT,CASRGGVMNTEAFF
TRBJ2-7,-,TRBD1,TRBV10-1,TGCGCCAGCAGTGAGTCTGGGGACAGGAAAGCCTACGAGCAGTACTTC,CASSESGDRKAYEQYF
TRBJ2-7,-,-,TRBV30,TGTGCCTGGAGTCGGAACTACGAGCAGTACTTC,CAWSRNYEQYF
TRBJ2-5,few,-,TRBV3-1/TRBV3-2,TGTGCCAGCAGCCAAGATTTGGGTACACAAGAGACCCAGTACTTC,CASSQDLGTQETQYF
TRBJ1-1,once,-,TRBV29-1,TGCAGCGCCTGGGACTCGAGGACTGAAGCTTTCTTT,CSAWDSRTEAFF